The clone carrying this T cell receptor beta chain was observed many times. Its cognate antigen is unknown. The entry originates in a study of CD8 T cells in ankylosing spondylitis. Deletions cut 0 bases from V and 0 bases from J, with 6 bases between. Germline V lookup: CDR1 LNHNV, CDR2 YYDKDF (reference sequence). The CDR3 sequence is 15 residues long. Study-wide results and caveats: Clones linked to disease were reported to show significant enrichment in matched ankylosing spondylitis synovial fluid. Both synovial fluid and blood in reactive arthritis had previously been reported to carry some motif variants. Ankylosing spondylitis blood appeared to carry a characteristic TCR beta motif of roughly 8 highly homologous variants.

MiXCR, run by TCRdb on the 5' RACE reads, gives a single entry per CDR3 protein. In the table there are 500,000 or so distinct CDR3 sequences, approximately 5% of which are singletons. The TCR sequence derives from a male donor with ankylosing spondylitis. Sequencing was carried out using blood, either unsorted or a sorted T cell fraction (not recorded which). The J gene is TRBJ1-3, the V gene TRBV15, with no clear D. For the CDR3, the DNA is TGTGCCACCAGCAGAGAAGTTCTCTCTGGAAACACCATATATTTT. Amino acids: CATSREVLSGNTIYF. The full variable domain, completed using reference TRBV15 and TRBJ1-3, is DAMVIQNPRYQVTQFGKPVTLSCSQTLNHNVMYWYQQKSSQAPKLLFHYYDKDFNNEADTPDNFQSRRPNTSFCFLDIRSPGLGDTAMYLCATSREVLSGNTIYFGEGSWLTVV.